Each of the 15 T cell receptor beta chains below was sequenced from the same sample in a study of metastatic and nonmetastatic thyroid tumors. TCRdb re-called clones via MiXCR from the PCR reads. The table has tens of thousands of clones, 14% seen once. No patient received treatment before thyroid surgery. The material sequenced was blood. The receptor source for this set is a male donor with papillary thyroid cancer or a benign thyroid nodule (not recorded which). Some clones in this sample may be carry-over from other donors' samples.

This clone was seen repeatedly, ten times or more. The V and J genes are TRBV5-1 and TRBJ1-2, with D uncertain. Germline V gives CDR1 SGHRS, CDR2 YFSETQ. V lost 2 bases and J lost 3, with 14 bases in between. CDR3 length: 15 amino acids. CDR3 residues: CASSFETSRDYGYTF. The DNA for the CDR3 is TGCGCCAGCAGCTTTGAGACTTCTAGGGACTATGGCTACACCTTC. The entire variable domain, with the rest obtained from reference TRBV5-1 and TRBJ1-2, is as follows: KAGVTQTPRYLIKTRGQQVTLSCSPISGHRSVSWYQQTPGQGLQFLFEYFSETQRNKGNFPGRFSGRQFSNSRSEMNVSTLELGDSALYLCASSFETSRDYGYTFGSGTRLTVV.

At least ten counts were recorded for this clone. V gene TRBV11-2 combines with J gene TRBJ2-4, with D unresolved. The V end was cut by 1 base, the J end by 1 base, with 11 bases between. Germline V gene lookup returns CDR1 SGHAT and CDR2 FQNNGV. The CDR3 runs 16 residues. CDR3 protein: CASSLGRSLAKNIQYF. CDR3 bases: TGTGCCAGCAGCTTAGGACGGTCCTTGGCCAAAAACATTCAGTACTTC.

This clone has at least ten counts. The V call is TRBV6-5, the J call TRBJ1-2, with a possible D match to TRBD1 (5 bases). The CDR3 consists of 14 residues. CDR1 and CDR2 (germline): MNHEY, SVGAGI. V was clipped by 0 bases and J by 3 bases, with 8 bases between them. In DNA form, the CDR3 reads TGTGCCAGCAGTTACTCGTTAGGGGACTATGGCTACACCTTC. It is translated as CASSYSLGDYGYTF.

By share of the sample, this clone is large. The chain has TRBV6-1 and TRBJ2-7; 7 bases fit TRBD1. With 1 base clipped from V and 0 bases from J, the junction kept 0 bases outside the gene matches. Germline V gene lookup returns CDR1 MNHNS and CDR2 SASEGT. The CDR3 is 14 amino acids. As DNA, the CDR3 is TGTGCCAGCAGTGAAGGGGACAGCTCCTACGAGCAGTACGTC. Translating gives CASSEGDSSYEQYV.

In this sample, this clone turned up many times. The V gene is TRBV28, the J gene TRBJ2-1; D is unresolved. The V gene lost 3 bases and the J gene lost 5 bases, with 8 bases spanning the gap. Germline V gene data show CDR1 as MDHEN and CDR2 as SYDVKM. This CDR3 has 13 amino acids. CDR3 in amino acids: CASSFSSNNEQFF. Written as DNA, the CDR3 is TGTGCCAGCAGTTTTAGCAGTAACAATGAGCAGTTCTTC.

This clone was seen at least ten times. V is TRBV4-3 and J is TRBJ2-7; the D is unclear. The CDR3 has 15 residues. V dropped 1 base and J dropped 2 bases, with 12 bases sitting between them. CDR1 LGHNA and CDR2 YSLEER come from the germline V gene. In DNA form, the CDR3 reads TGCGCCAGCAGCCAAGGCGTGGGGTTGGCCTACGAGCAGTACTTC. Translation: CASSQGVGLAYEQYF.

This clone was seen only a few times. A much larger clone sits a single nucleotide away, making a read error possible. The same CDR3 arises from other DNA sequences in this sample as well. V and J are TRBV29-1 and TRBJ2-1; D might be TRBD1 or TRBD2, each matching 5 bases. Germline V lookup: CDR1 SQVTM, CDR2 ANQGSEA. The CDR3 contains 12 residues. CDR3 in DNA: TGTAGCGTTGTAAGACAGCCCCCTCGGCAGTTCTTC. This sequence encodes CSVVRQPPRQFF.

This clone was recorded at least ten times. This sequence joins TRBV13 and TRBJ1-3; maybe TRBD1 (6 bases). The ends were cut back, 3 bases at V and 0 bases at J, with 12 bases in the middle. The CDR3 is 16 residues long. Germline CDR1 and CDR2: PRHDT and FYEKMQ (reference sequence). CDR3 in DNA: TGTGCCAGCAGCTTCCCGACAGGCCCCTCTGGAAACACCATATATTTT. Translation gives CASSFPTGPSGNTIYF.

The sample holds many counts of this clone. This chain links TRBV6-1 with TRBJ2-7; maybe TRBD1 (6 bases). This CDR3 comprises 13 residues. Trimming shortened V by 7 bases and J by 2 bases, and 12 bases separated the two germline ends. Germline V gene sequence: CDR1 MNHNS, CDR2 SASEGT. The CDR3 loop is CASTGVRPYEQYV. For the CDR3, the DNA is TGTGCCAGCACAGGGGTACGGCCCTACGAGCAGTACGTC.

This clone has a handful of counts. The CDR3 loop reads CASSYPTQGSYGYTF. The CDR3 bases are TGTGCCAGCAGTTACCCAACTCAGGGGAGCTATGGCTACACCTTC. The chain carries TRBV6-2 or TRBV6-3 and TRBJ1-2; possible D gene TRBD1, 6 bases. The germline CDR1 and CDR2 sequences are MNHEY and SVGEGT. The CDR3 runs 15 residues. Deletions cut 2 bases from V and 4 bases from J, with 14 bases between.

This clone was counted at least ten times. Written as DNA, the CDR3 is TGTGCCAGCTCACCGGCTGGCGGGAGTTCCTACGAGCAGTACGTC. It encodes CASSPAGGSSYEQYV. The rearrangement uses TRBV18 and TRBJ2-7, with TRBD2 identical over 7 bases. The CDR3 contains 15 residues. The germline V gene encodes CDR1 KGHSH and CDR2 LQKENI. The J segment lost 1 base and the V segment lost 3 bases, leaving 6 bases of the junction unmatched.

This clone was observed a few times. The genes are TRBV25-1 and TRBJ2-1; D gene unclear. The germline V gene encodes CDR1 MGHDK and CDR2 SYGVNS. With 0 bases removed from V and 7 bases from J, the gap between germline ends came to 28 bases. CDR3 length equals 20 residues. The CDR3 protein is CASSEYLGSQSESTTNEQFF. As DNA, the CDR3 is TGTGCCAGCAGTGAATATCTGGGGTCCCAATCTGAATCCACTACGAATGAGCAGTTCTTC.

This sequence joins TRBV28 and TRBJ1-1, with TRBD1 matching 7 bases. The CDR3 consists of 15 residues. Unmatched junction bases numbered 6, after V lost 4 bases and J lost 1 base. The germline CDR1 and CDR2 sequences are MDHEN and SYDVKM. The CDR3 DNA sequence: TGTGCCAGCAGTTCCCAGGGGGGACAGAACACTGAAGCTTTCTTT. It encodes CASSSQGGQNTEAFF. The complete variable domain, with remaining parts taken from reference TRBV28 and TRBJ1-1, reads DVKVTQSSRYLVKRTGEKVFLECVQDMDHENMFWYRQDPGLGLRLIYFSYDVKMKEKGDIPEGYSVSREKKERFSLILESASTNQTSMYLCASSSQGGQNTEAFFGQGTRLTVV.

This clone came up many times. CDR3 loop: CASSQGVAGGIAKNIQYF. The CDR3 DNA is TGCGCCAGCAGCCAAGGGGTAGCGGGAGGTATAGCCAAAAACATTCAGTACTTC. V usage is TRBV4-1 and J usage is TRBJ2-4, with 10 bases matching TRBD2. The germline V gene has CDR1 MGHRA and CDR2 YSYEKL. The J segment lost 0 bases and the V segment lost 1 base, leaving 6 bases of the junction unmatched. This CDR3 contains 18 residues.

The chain uses TRBV3-1 and TRBJ2-5, with D perhaps matching TRBD1 or TRBD2 (6 bases each). The CDR3 runs to 13 residues. The germline CDR1 and CDR2 sequences are LGHDT and YNNKEL (reference sequence). Trimming cost V 2 bases and J 4 bases, with 8 bases left between them. As DNA, the CDR3 is TGTGCCAGCAGCCAACGGGGGCGAGAGACCCAGTACTTC. Amino acid sequence: CASSQRGRETQYF.